The present TCR beta chain was sequenced within a study of beta chain features in type 1 diabetes. In the study overall: Healthy donors and patients showed comparable age, gender and cell yields. Findings and limits, study-wide: When Type 1 diabetes patients were examined, their TCRB CDR3s proved moderately but significantly shorter in all four CD4+ subsets. For TCRB rearrangement, an influence of HLA type remained unresolved here. Naive, central memory and Treg TCRB repertoires seemed to resemble each other more closely in patients than they did in healthy donors.

V trimming: 5 bases; J trimming: 13 bases; junction bases outside the gene matches: 5. Germline CDR1 is SGHTA and CDR2 is FQGNSA. The CDR3 totals 11 residues. Isolated RNA was reverse transcribed in full, so expressed TCRB transcripts were sequenced. Generated by immunoSEQ multiplex PCR, the TCRdb table keeps only in-frame clones and is missing some. The sample holds hundreds of thousands of clones, about 16% seen once. As to this clone: The antigen is undetermined.

This TCR was sampled from a man between 18 and 29 years old in good health. Sequenced material: naive CD4+ T cells from blood. The chain links TRBV7-2 to TRBJ2-1; TRBD1 matches 7 bases. This CDR3 is CASSPDRAQFF. DNA of the CDR3: TGTGCCAGCAGCCCTGACAGGGCCCAGTTCTTC.